This is a list of T cell receptor beta chains from one sample in a study of early T cells in non-severe SARS-CoV-2 infection. TCRdb re-called the 5' RACE reads through MiXCR, storing one row per CDR3 protein. Of almost 45,000 distinct CDR3 sequences listed, around 5.7% are singletons. The sample comprised whole blood. Receptors were obtained from an adult who was a healthcare worker with PCR-confirmed SARS-CoV-2 infection or an uninfected control (not recorded which). The CDR3 runs from the conserved cysteine through the conserved F or W. D genes are given only for firm matches. Clone size is not always given. Where it is, it says once, few, many or a class for expanded clones.

size: few; J: TRBJ1-1; D: -; V: TRBV11-2; DNA: TGTGCCAGCAGCACCAATACAGGGTTGAACACTGAAGCTTTCTTT; CDR3: CASSTNTGLNTEAFF
size: many; J: TRBJ2-1; D: -; V: TRBV20-1; DNA: TGCAGTGCAGTAGCCCCGGTCGGGCAGTTCTTC; CDR3: CSAVAPVGQFF
size: few; J: TRBJ2-7; D: -; V: TRBV28; DNA: TGTGCCAGCAGTTCCCCTCAGGGGGGCGAGCAGTACTTC; CDR3: CASSSPQGGEQYF
size: many; J: TRBJ2-1; D: -; V: TRBV6-1; DNA: TGTGCCAGTGAAATTCGACGTCCAACCTACAATGAGCAGTTCTTC; CDR3: CASEIRRPTYNEQFF
size: few; J: TRBJ2-7; D: TRBD2; V: TRBV5-1; DNA: TGCGCCAGCAGCTTGGCCGGGACTAGCTACGAGCAGTACTTC; CDR3: CASSLAGTSYEQYF
size: many; J: TRBJ1-2; D: -; V: TRBV18; DNA: TGTGCCAGCTCAAAGGGTTACGGCTACACCTTC; CDR3: CASSKGYGYTF
size: many; J: TRBJ1-1; D: -; V: TRBV5-4; DNA: TGTGCCAGCAGCTTGGAGAACAGGGTGTCCACTGAAGCTTTCTTT; CDR3: CASSLENRVSTEAFF
size: many; J: TRBJ2-1; D: TRBD2; V: TRBV11-2; DNA: TGTGCCAGCACCCTAACGTTCCAAGCGGGGGGTAGGTACAATGAGCAGTTCTTC; CDR3: CASTLTFQAGGRYNEQFF
size: many; J: TRBJ2-1; D: -; V: TRBV30; DNA: TGTGCCTGGAGTCTGGAGGGACTGTCTTTTTTCTTC; CDR3: CAWSLEGLSFFF
size: many; J: TRBJ2-3; D: -; V: TRBV19; DNA: TGTGCCAGTAGTATAGGAGGTTGGGGTGCGGATACGCAGTATTTT; CDR3: CASSIGGWGADTQYF
size: few; J: TRBJ2-3; D: TRBD2; V: TRBV5-5; DNA: TGTGCCAGCAGCGCGGGAGGACTAGCGGGGACAGATACGCAGTATTTT; CDR3: CASSAGGLAGTDTQYF
size: few; J: TRBJ2-3; D: TRBD2; V: TRBV11-2; DNA: TGTGCCAGCAGCTTAGAGCCCGGCGGGGGGGCCGTCACAGATACGCAGTATTTT; CDR3: CASSLEPGGGAVTDTQYF
size: many; J: TRBJ2-5; D: -; V: TRBV20-1; DNA: TGCAGTGCTAGAGACCCGACAGGCCAAGAGACCCAGTACTTC; CDR3: CSARDPTGQETQYF
size: once; J: TRBJ2-3; D: -; V: TRBV5-1; DNA: TGCGCCAGCAGGAACATAGAAGGGGACCCTAGCACAGATACGCAGTATTTT; CDR3: CASRNIEGDPSTDTQYF
size: many; J: TRBJ2-7; D: TRBD2; V: TRBV3-1; DNA: TGTGCCAGCAGCGGACTAGCTCGGTACGAGCAGTACTTC; CDR3: CASSGLARYEQYF
size: few; J: TRBJ1-2; D: TRBD1; V: TRBV27; DNA: TGTGCCAGCAGTATAATAGCTGACAGGGACGGCGCCTATGGCTACACCTTC; CDR3: CASSIIADRDGAYGYTF
size: many; J: TRBJ2-7; D: -; V: TRBV7-2; DNA: TGTGCCAGCAGCTTAGCCCCAGGGTTACCCTACGAGCAGTACTTC; CDR3: CASSLAPGLPYEQYF
size: many; J: TRBJ2-1; D: TRBD2; V: TRBV25-1; DNA: TGTGCCAGCAGTGTACGGGGGGGCGTTGAGCAGTTCTTC; CDR3: CASSVRGGVEQFF
size: many; J: TRBJ2-5; D: TRBD1; V: TRBV3-1; DNA: TGTGCCAGCAGCCAAGGGGGACAGGGGGCCGAGACCCAGTACTTC; CDR3: CASSQGGQGAETQYF
size: many; J: TRBJ1-1; D: -; V: TRBV20-1; DNA: TGCAGTGCTTTCCGGCGGGGGAGTAGGGCTGAAGCTTTCTTT; CDR3: CSAFRRGSRAEAFF
size: -; J: TRBJ1-5; D: TRBD1; V: TRBV12-3/TRBV12-4; DNA: TGTGCCAGTGGGGGGGACAGGGAGGCTCAGCCCCAGCATTTT; CDR3: CASGGDREAQPQHF
size: many; J: TRBJ1-1; D: -; V: TRBV6-1; DNA: TGTGCCAGCACCACCGGACGGATAGGGATGAACACTGAAGCTTTCTTT; CDR3: CASTTGRIGMNTEAFF
size: many; J: TRBJ2-7; D: TRBD1; V: TRBV5-1; DNA: TGCGCCAGCAGCGCGGGACAGGTGAGCTCCTACGAGCAGTACTTC; CDR3: CASSAGQVSSYEQYF
size: many; J: TRBJ1-1; D: TRBD1; V: TRBV28; DNA: TGTGCCAGCAGTATACTACAGGGGGCTGAGAACACTGAAGCTTTCTTT; CDR3: CASSILQGAENTEAFF
size: many; J: TRBJ1-5; D: -; V: TRBV19; DNA: TGTGCCAGTAGTAGCTGGGCGGAACAGCATTTT; CDR3: CASSSWAEQHF
size: many; J: TRBJ2-7; D: -; V: TRBV11-2; DNA: TGTGCCAGCAGCTTGCGTTACCCCCTGGGGGGCTACGAGCAGTACTTC; CDR3: CASSLRYPLGGYEQYF
size: many; J: TRBJ1-6; D: TRBD1; V: TRBV3-1; DNA: TGTGCCAGCAGCCAAGGACAGGGCGGTTCACCCCTCCACTTT; CDR3: CASSQGQGGSPLHF
size: many; J: TRBJ2-7; D: -; V: TRBV27; DNA: TGTGCCAGCACCCACAACTACGAGCAGTACTTC; CDR3: CASTHNYEQYF
size: few; J: TRBJ2-2; D: -; V: TRBV11-3; DNA: TGTGCCAGCAGCTTAATCAGCAGGGGTGGCACCGGGGAGCTGTTTTTT; CDR3: CASSLISRGGTGELFF
size: few; J: TRBJ2-7; D: TRBD2; V: TRBV12-3/TRBV12-4; DNA: TGTGCCAGCAGTGAGACTAGCGCCATAGTGGATGAGCAGTACTTC; CDR3: CASSETSAIVDEQYF
size: -; J: TRBJ1-2; D: TRBD1; V: TRBV20-1; DNA: TGCAGTGCTAGAGACAGGGGGTCTAACTATGGCTACACCTTC; CDR3: CSARDRGSNYGYTF
size: many; J: TRBJ2-1; D: TRBD1; V: TRBV12-3/TRBV12-4; DNA: TGTGCCAGCTCGGACAGGGGTGGCTACAATGAGCAGTTCTTC; CDR3: CASSDRGGYNEQFF
size: -; J: TRBJ1-5; D: -; V: TRBV10-3; DNA: TGTGCCATCAGTGAGTCCGGGGGTAGCAATCAGCCCCAGCATTTT; CDR3: CAISESGGSNQPQHF
size: -; J: TRBJ2-7; D: -; V: TRBV6-1; DNA: TGTGCCAGCAGCCGGGACTGGTCCTACGAGCAGTACTTC; CDR3: CASSRDWSYEQYF
size: many; J: TRBJ2-1; D: TRBD1; V: TRBV11-3; DNA: TGTGCCAGCAGCTTAATGGGACAGGGGGACAATGAGCAGTTCTTC; CDR3: CASSLMGQGDNEQFF
size: -; J: TRBJ2-4; D: TRBD1; V: TRBV2; DNA: TGTGCCAGCTCATACCGGGACAGCACACTCAAAAACATTCAGTACTTC; CDR3: CASSYRDSTLKNIQYF
size: few; J: TRBJ2-3; D: TRBD2; V: TRBV7-9; DNA: TGTGCCAGCAGCACGACTAGCGGGGGGGCCGAAGATACGCAGTATTTT; CDR3: CASSTTSGGAEDTQYF
size: many; J: TRBJ2-1; D: TRBD2; V: TRBV4-1; DNA: TGCGCCAGCAGCCAAGATCTCCTAGCGGACAATGAGCAGTTCTTC; CDR3: CASSQDLLADNEQFF
size: many; J: TRBJ2-7; D: -; V: TRBV7-9; DNA: TGTGCCAGCAGCTTAGGACAATTATACGAGCAGTACTTC; CDR3: CASSLGQLYEQYF
size: -; J: TRBJ2-5; D: TRBD2; V: TRBV4-1; DNA: TGCGCCAGTCGACGAGGGGGACTAGGGATCGAGACCCAGTACTTC; CDR3: CASRRGGLGIETQYF
size: -; J: TRBJ2-5; D: -; V: TRBV7-9; DNA: TGTGCCAGCAGCTTGGGACGGAACCAAGAGACCCAGTACTTC; CDR3: CASSLGRNQETQYF
size: -; J: TRBJ2-2; D: -; V: TRBV6-1; DNA: TGTGCCAGCAGACGGGACACCCCGTCCGGGGAGCTGTTTTTT; CDR3: CASRRDTPSGELFF
size: many; J: TRBJ2-3; D: TRBD2; V: TRBV5-1; DNA: TGCGCCAGCAGCTCGGGGACTAGCGGAGATACGCAGTATTTT; CDR3: CASSSGTSGDTQYF
size: many; J: TRBJ1-3; D: -; V: TRBV4-1; DNA: TGCGCCAGCAGCCAAGCCCCCATACGCTCTGGAAACACCATATATTTT; CDR3: CASSQAPIRSGNTIYF
size: -; J: TRBJ2-7; D: -; V: TRBV11-2; DNA: TGTGCCAGCAGCCTTGGACTACATGAGCAGTACTTC; CDR3: CASSLGLHEQYF
size: few; J: TRBJ1-1; D: -; V: TRBV14; DNA: TGTGCCAGCAGCCAAGATATGAACACTGAAGCTTTCTTT; CDR3: CASSQDMNTEAFF
size: many; J: TRBJ2-1; D: -; V: TRBV24-1; DNA: TGTGCCACCAGTGATTTGGGGAGGGGGCGGCAGTTCTTC; CDR3: CATSDLGRGRQFF